The rows below give T cell receptor beta chains drawn from one sample of a study of shared clonotypes between healthy human individuals. Assay used: immunoSEQ multiplex PCR; TCRdb lists only in-frame clones, some missing. The table has roughly 2,300,000 clones, 92% seen once. Sequencing input: naive CD4+ T cells from PBMCs. All receptors come from a young man in good health. Some clones in this sample may be carry-over from other donors' samples. Each CDR3 is given with its conserved first and last residue. A D gene is named only where the DNA matches it firmly. A clone size is listed for some rows: how often the clone was seen (once, few, many), or a class if it is expanded.

abundance	v_gene	d_gene	j_gene	CDR3nt	CDR3aa
NA	TRBV5-1	NA	TRBJ1-2	TGCGCCAGCAGCTTGAACGTCGCTAACTATGGCTACACCTTC	CASSLNVANYGYTF
NA	TRBV28	TRBD2	TRBJ2-1	TGTGCCAGCAGCACTAGCGGGAGGTGGGGAAATGAGCAGTTCTTC	CASSTSGRWGNEQFF
NA	TRBV28	TRBD1	TRBJ2-7	TGTGCCAGCAGTCCAGGGGACAGCTACGAGCAGTACTTC	CASSPGDSYEQYF
NA	TRBV9	NA	TRBJ1-3	TGTGCCAGCAGCCGGAGGATCGATGAAAACACCATATATTTT	CASSRRIDENTIYF
once	TRBV7-3	TRBD1	TRBJ2-2	TGTGCCAGCAGCTTAGCTGCGCGGACAGGGGTCACCGGGGAGCTGTTTTTT	CASSLAARTGVTGELFF
NA	TRBV2	TRBD1	TRBJ2-5	TGTGCCAGCAGTGAGGGGTGGGGCAGGGGGCGAAAGACCCAGTACTTC	CASSEGWGRGRKTQYF
NA	TRBV5-1	TRBD2	TRBJ2-1	TGCGCCAGCAACCCACTAGCGGGAGGGGACAATGAGCAGTTCTTC	CASNPLAGGDNEQFF
NA	TRBV18	TRBD2	TRBJ2-7	TGTGCCAGCTCACCGACGGGGCTAGCGGGGCTCTACGAGCAGTACTTC	CASSPTGLAGLYEQYF
NA	TRBV7-9	TRBD1	TRBJ1-2	TGTGCCAGCAGCTACGGGACAGATTATGGCTACACCTTC	CASSYGTDYGYTF
NA	TRBV30	NA	TRBJ1-1	TGTGCCTGGAGATCACGGGGACACTTGAACACTGAAGCTTTCTTT	CAWRSRGHLNTEAFF
NA	TRBV7-7	NA	TRBJ2-7	TGTGCCAGCAGCTTAGCCCTCGGGGACGAGCAGTACTTC	CASSLALGDEQYF
NA	TRBV4-3	NA	TRBJ1-2	TGCGCCAGCAGCCAAGGACAGGCCTTCTATGGCTACACCTTC	CASSQGQAFYGYTF
NA	TRBV15	NA	TRBJ1-5	TGTGCCACCAGCAGACTTACCCAGCCCCAGCATTTT	CATSRLTQPQHF
NA	TRBV4-2	NA	TRBJ2-1	TGTGCCAGCAGCCCCACGCCCCACAGCAACAATGAGCAGTTCTTC	CASSPTPHSNNEQFF
NA	TRBV7-9	NA	TRBJ2-7	TGTGCCAGCAGCCCACTAAACTACGAGCAGTACTTC	CASSPLNYEQYF
NA	TRBV5-1	TRBD2	TRBJ2-1	TGCGCCAGCAGCTTCACGCGGGAGAAAAACAATGAGCAGTTCTTC	CASSFTREKNNEQFF
NA	TRBV5-1	NA	TRBJ2-1	TGCGCCAGCAGCTCTGGACTGTTTAATGAGCAGTTCTTC	CASSSGLFNEQFF
NA	TRBV6-6	NA	TRBJ2-7	TGTGCCAGCAGTTACGGACGCTACGAGCAGTACTTC	CASSYGRYEQYF
NA	TRBV5-1	NA	TRBJ1-4	TGCGCCAGCACCCCTGGGACATCCTCATCTGCAACTAATGAAAAACTGTTTTTT	CASTPGTSSSATNEKLFF
NA	TRBV11-2	NA	TRBJ1-2	TGTGCCAGCAGCTTAGGTCAAGCACAGGGAGTTGGCGGCTACACCTTC	CASSLGQAQGVGGYTF
NA	TRBV27	TRBD2	TRBJ2-1	TGTGCCAGCAGTTTCCTGGCTAGCGGCATGTACAATGAGCAGTTCTTC	CASSFLASGMYNEQFF
NA	TRBV10-3	NA	TRBJ1-4	TGTGCCATCAGTGAGTCGGGGATTTACTCGGAAAAACTGTTTTTT	CAISESGIYSEKLFF
NA	TRBV7-2	TRBD1	TRBJ2-3	TGTGCCAGCAGGAACAGGGGGATGGGAGGCGATACGCAGTATTTT	CASRNRGMGGDTQYF
NA	TRBV30	NA	TRBJ1-1	TGTGCCTGGAGAGTAGCGGGGGGCACTGAAGCTTTCTTT	CAWRVAGGTEAFF
NA	TRBV4-1	NA	TRBJ2-5	TGCGCCAGCAGCCCCGGGCGGCGGGACCAAGAGACCCAGTACTTC	CASSPGRRDQETQYF
NA	TRBV9	NA	TRBJ1-6	TGTGCCAGCAGCGTGGCCTCAGGGGCTGGTTCACCCCTCCACTTT	CASSVASGAGSPLHF
NA	TRBV28	NA	TRBJ1-4	TGTGCCAGCAGTTTATCCACTGAAAAACTGTTTTTT	CASSLSTEKLFF
NA	TRBV30	NA	TRBJ1-6	TGTGCCTGGACGGGGGGTTTAGATTCACCCCTCCACTTT	CAWTGGLDSPLHF
NA	TRBV6-1	NA	TRBJ2-2	TGTGCCAGCAGTGAAACCGGAGGGACCGGGGAGCTGTTTTTT	CASSETGGTGELFF
NA	TRBV30	TRBD1	TRBJ1-1	TGTGCCTGGAACGTACAGGGGGCGTTGAACACTGAAGCTTTCTTT	CAWNVQGALNTEAFF
NA	TRBV19	NA	TRBJ2-2	TGTGCCAGTAGTATATTGGACGGCGGGGAGCTGTTTTTT	CASSILDGGELFF
few	TRBV5-1	NA	TRBJ2-5	TGCGCCAGCAGCTTGACGGAGACCCAGTACTTC	CASSLTETQYF
once	TRBV6-1	NA	TRBJ2-3	TGTGCCAGCCAATTTGGGACCACCACAGATACGCAGTATTTT	CASQFGTTTDTQYF